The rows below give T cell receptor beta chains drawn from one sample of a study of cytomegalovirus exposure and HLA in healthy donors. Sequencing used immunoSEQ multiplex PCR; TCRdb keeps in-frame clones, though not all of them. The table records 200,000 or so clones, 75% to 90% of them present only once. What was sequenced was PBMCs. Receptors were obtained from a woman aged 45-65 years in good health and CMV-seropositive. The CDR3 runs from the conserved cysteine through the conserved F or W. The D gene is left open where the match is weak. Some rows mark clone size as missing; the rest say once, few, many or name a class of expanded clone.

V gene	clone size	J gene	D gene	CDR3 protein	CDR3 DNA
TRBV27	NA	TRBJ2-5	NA	CASSFSGGTETQYF	TGTGCCAGCAGTTTTAGTGGGGGGACGGAGACCCAGTACTTC
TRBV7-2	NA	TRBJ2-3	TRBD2	CASSPLAGGLSQYF	TGTGCCAGCAGCCCTCTAGCGGGGGGGCTTTCGCAGTATTTT
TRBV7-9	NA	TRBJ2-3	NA	CASSLDSPITDTQYF	TGTGCCAGCAGCTTGGACAGCCCGATCACAGATACGCAGTATTTT
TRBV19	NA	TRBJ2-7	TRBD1	CASSIGGQAYEQYF	TGTGCCAGTAGTATAGGAGGACAGGCTTACGAGCAGTACTTC
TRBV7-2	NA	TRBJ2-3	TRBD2	CASSRIESLAGGDTQYF	TGTGCCAGCAGCCGTATTGAATCTTTAGCGGGGGGGGATACGCAGTATTTT
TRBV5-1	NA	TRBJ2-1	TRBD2	CASSDRSGGVNEQFF	TGCGCCAGCAGCGATCGTAGCGGGGGTGTGAATGAGCAGTTCTTC
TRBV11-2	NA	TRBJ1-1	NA	CASSPRPDTEAFF	TGTGCCAGCAGCCCTCGCCCGGACACTGAAGCTTTCTTT
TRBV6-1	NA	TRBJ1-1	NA	CASRERDEAFF	TGTGCCAGCAGAGAGAGGGATGAAGCTTTCTTT
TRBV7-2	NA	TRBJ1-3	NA	CASSLMEGGSGNTIYF	TGTGCCAGCAGCCTTATGGAAGGGGGCTCTGGAAACACCATATATTTT
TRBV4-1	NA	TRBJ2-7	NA	CASSRQQGDEQYF	TGCGCCAGCAGCCGACAACAGGGAGACGAGCAGTACTTC
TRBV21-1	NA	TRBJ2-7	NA	CARTGVSYEQYF	TGTGCCAGGACCGGGGTTTCCTACGAGCAGTACTTC
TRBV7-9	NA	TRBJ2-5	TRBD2	CASSSGLAGAETQYF	TGTGCCAGCAGTTCAGGACTAGCGGGGGCGGAGACCCAGTACTTC
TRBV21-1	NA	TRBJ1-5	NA	CASSPQRCYQPQHF	TGTGCCAGCAGCCCCCAGAGGTGTTATCAGCCCCAGCATTTT
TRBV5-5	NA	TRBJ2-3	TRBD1	CASSSMGQGSDTQYF	TGTGCCAGCAGCTCCATGGGACAGGGCTCAGATACGCAGTATTTT
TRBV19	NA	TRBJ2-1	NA	CASSPQDPAYNEQFF	TGTGCCAGTAGCCCGCAGGATCCCGCCTACAATGAGCAGTTCTTC
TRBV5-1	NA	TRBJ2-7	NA	CASSLALSEAYEQYF	TGCGCCAGCAGCTTGGCCTTGTCGGAGGCCTACGAGCAGTACTTC
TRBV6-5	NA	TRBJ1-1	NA	CASSVIESTEAFF	TGTGCCAGCAGTGTGATTGAGAGCACTGAAGCTTTCTTT
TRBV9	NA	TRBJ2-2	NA	CASSPRTELAGELFF	TGTGCCAGCAGCCCTCGGACAGAGCTTGCCGGGGAGCTGTTTTTT
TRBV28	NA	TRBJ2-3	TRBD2	CASSKTSGEADTQYF	TGTGCCAGCAGTAAGACTAGCGGGGAGGCAGATACGCAGTATTTT
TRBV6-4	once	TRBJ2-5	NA	CAIPLGGPSVVTQYF	TGTGCCATCCCCTTGGGGGGGCCGAGCGTCGTGACCCAGTACTTC
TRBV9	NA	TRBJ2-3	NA	CASSVAAGFADTQYF	TGTGCCAGCAGCGTAGCGGCGGGGTTCGCAGATACGCAGTATTTT
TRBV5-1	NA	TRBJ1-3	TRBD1	CASSPTGDSGNTIYF	TGCGCCAGCAGCCCTACAGGGGACTCTGGAAACACCATATATTTT
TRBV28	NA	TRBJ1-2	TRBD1	CASSSPGTGGLGYGYTF	TGTGCCAGCAGTTCGCCCGGGACAGGGGGCCTAGGCTATGGCTACACCTTC
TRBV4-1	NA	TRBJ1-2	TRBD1	CASSQGQLYGYTF	TGCGCCAGCAGCCAGGGACAGCTCTATGGCTACACCTTC